The source of this TCR beta chain is a study of Graves' ophthalmopathy and Graves' hyperthyroidism. Germline V gives CDR1 SGHRS, CDR2 YFSETQ. Deletions cut 0 bases from V and 7 bases from J, with 13 bases between. The CDR3 spans 15 residues. This clonotype came up many times. Its antigen is currently unknown. The authors amplified TCR beta CDR3 regions from RNA transcripts. HTBI primers served in a first-round RT-PCR, which a second-round multiplex PCR followed. MiXCR was run by TCRdb on the multiplex PCR reads, yielding one entry per CDR3 protein. There are about 550,000 distinct CDR3 sequences in the sample; just under 40% occur only once, and around 4.6% lies in the top ten. Study-level points and caveats: Ophthalmopathy and stable hyperthyroidism were discriminated by a 13-signature model, with 85% to 90% sensitivity and under 84% specificity. Most expanded clonotypes from thyroid (those above 0.001 frequency) were also found in blood. Forecasting of ophthalmopathy progression by the model achieved roughly 69% sensitivity and roughly 75% specificity.

The study excluded patients with other autoimmune diseases, uncontrolled infections, pregnancy or lactation. The sequencing input was peripheral blood or thyroid tissue (not recorded which). The chain combines TRBV5-1 with TRBJ1-4; D unresolved. The receptor comes from an adult man with Graves' hyperthyroidism. CDR3 in amino acids: CASSLDPGRSEKLFF. The CDR3 DNA follows: TGCGCCAGCAGCTTGGATCCGGGAAGAAGTGAAAAACTGTTTTTT.